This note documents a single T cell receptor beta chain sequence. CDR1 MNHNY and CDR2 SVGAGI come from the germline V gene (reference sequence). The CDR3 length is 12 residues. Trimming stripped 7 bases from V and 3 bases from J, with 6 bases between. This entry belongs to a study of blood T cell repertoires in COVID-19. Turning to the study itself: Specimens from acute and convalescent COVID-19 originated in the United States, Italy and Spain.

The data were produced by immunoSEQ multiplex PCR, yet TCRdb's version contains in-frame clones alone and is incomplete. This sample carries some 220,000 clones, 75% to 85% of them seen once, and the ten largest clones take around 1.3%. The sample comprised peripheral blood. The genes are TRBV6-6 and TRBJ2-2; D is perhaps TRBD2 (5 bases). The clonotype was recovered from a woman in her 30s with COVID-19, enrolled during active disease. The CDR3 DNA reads TGTGCCAGCAAGAGGGACACCGGGGAGCTGTTTTTT. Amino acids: CASKRDTGELFF.